The rows below give T cell receptor beta chains drawn from one sample of a study of chemoradiotherapy in HPV16-positive cancers. Produced via immunoSEQ multiplex PCR; TCRdb's table is partial and in-frame only. The sample consists of about 25,000 clones, more than 90% of them appearing once. The source was blood, collected from a patient who underwent chemoradiotherapy. The receptors come from a human donor with HPV-associated anogenital cancer. The conserved cysteine and the conserved F or W are not part of the CDR3 here. Each record gives: CDR3 length, V gene, CDR3 protein.

CDR3 length: 16
V gene: TRBV19
CDR3 protein: ASSTPSKRGGSKNIQY

CDR3 length: 10
V gene: TRBV9
CDR3 protein: ASSGEAPEAF

CDR3 length: 14
V gene: TRBV7-9
CDR3 protein: ASSLVGRSLTDTQY

CDR3 length: 12
V gene: TRBV27
CDR3 protein: ASSPGQASQPQH

CDR3 length: 12
V gene: TRBV5-4
CDR3 protein: ASSMGGNQETQY

CDR3 length: 14
V gene: TRBV13
CDR3 protein: ASSHPGASGSNEQF

CDR3 length: 14
V gene: TRBV7-9
CDR3 protein: ASSLTRGPSGNTIY

CDR3 length: 17
V gene: TRBV28
CDR3 protein: ASSFPRRGGSRAKNIQY

CDR3 length: 14
V gene: TRBV5-1
CDR3 protein: ASSKGQGATNSPLH

CDR3 length: 14
V gene: TRBV9
CDR3 protein: ASSVGGTSAQETQY

CDR3 length: 14
V gene: TRBV7-9
CDR3 protein: ASSHPGTGGTDTQY

CDR3 length: 12
V gene: TRBV28
CDR3 protein: ASSILQGNQPQH

CDR3 length: 14
V gene: TRBV4-2
CDR3 protein: ASSQEGGRGNEKLF

CDR3 length: 13
V gene: TRBV7-8
CDR3 protein: ASSLTGTASNEQF

CDR3 length: 16
V gene: TRBV7-9
CDR3 protein: ASSSIGDRDRGPDTQY

CDR3 length: 14
V gene: TRBV18
CDR3 protein: ASSPPFRDIHYGYT

CDR3 length: 11
V gene: TRBV19
CDR3 protein: ASSMGDSYEQY

CDR3 length: 18
V gene: TRBV9
CDR3 protein: ASSVSSTSGGGSSYNEQF

CDR3 length: 13
V gene: TRBV2
CDR3 protein: ASSGTSGRADEQF

CDR3 length: 12
V gene: TRBV5-4
CDR3 protein: ASSLDGDREGRY

CDR3 length: 11
V gene: TRBV7-7
CDR3 protein: ASSLSEAEEQF

CDR3 length: 12
V gene: TRBV7-8
CDR3 protein: ASSLGGMIYEQY

CDR3 length: 12
V gene: TRBV7-9
CDR3 protein: ASSSEWAGEKLF

CDR3 length: 10
V gene: TRBV11-2
CDR3 protein: ASSPWGTEAF

CDR3 length: 9
V gene: TRBV20-1
CDR3 protein: SARLAGEQY

CDR3 length: 16
V gene: TRBV7-3
CDR3 protein: ASSLGSSVVPMNTEAF

CDR3 length: 12
V gene: TRBV5-8
CDR3 protein: ASRKGQTYYGYT

CDR3 length: 12
V gene: TRBV29-1
CDR3 protein: SVDGTGEGRTQY

CDR3 length: 14
V gene: TRBV18
CDR3 protein: ASSVIGTGSPYGYT

CDR3 length: 12
V gene: TRBV28
CDR3 protein: ASAAEGTNSPLH

CDR3 length: 14
V gene: TRBV18
CDR3 protein: ASSLPPTGTLYEQY

CDR3 length: 14
V gene: TRBV18
CDR3 protein: ASSPPVGQGEETQY

CDR3 length: 15
V gene: TRBV14
CDR3 protein: ASSPFPGTGQADTQY